The clone carrying this T cell receptor (beta chain) was counted between two and nine times. Antigen unknown. This sample stems from a study of T cell repertoires in cytomegalovirus infection. Study-wide context: In the study, CMV epitopes included recently identified HLA-C-restricted and well-studied HLA-B-restricted ones. TCR beta signatures that were public indicated CMV infection and matching HLA type.

The ends were cut back, 2 bases at V and 5 bases at J, with 8 bases in the middle. The CDR3 spans 13 residues. Germline V lookup: CDR1 KGHSH, CDR2 LQKENI. MiXCR, run by TCRdb on the reads, gives a single entry per CDR3 protein. This sample has hundreds of thousands of distinct CDR3 sequences, with around 35% found just once. The study, taken as a whole, reports: Of the TCR beta families, the public ones yielded a cumulative frequency that identified carriers of CMV plus the relevant HLA. HLA-C-restricted TCR beta clonotypes specific for CMV led the ex vivo response.

The receptor was isolated from a human donor in good health (CMV status not recorded). Some clones in this sample may be carry-over from other donors' samples. This sample comprised cultured PBMCs, obtained from culture after CMV antigen stimulation. The chain uses TRBV18 and TRBJ2-3, with no clear D. CDR3 in amino acids: CASSPYLKDTQYF. Written as DNA, the CDR3 is TGTGCCAGCTCACCATATTTGAAAGATACGCAGTATTTT.